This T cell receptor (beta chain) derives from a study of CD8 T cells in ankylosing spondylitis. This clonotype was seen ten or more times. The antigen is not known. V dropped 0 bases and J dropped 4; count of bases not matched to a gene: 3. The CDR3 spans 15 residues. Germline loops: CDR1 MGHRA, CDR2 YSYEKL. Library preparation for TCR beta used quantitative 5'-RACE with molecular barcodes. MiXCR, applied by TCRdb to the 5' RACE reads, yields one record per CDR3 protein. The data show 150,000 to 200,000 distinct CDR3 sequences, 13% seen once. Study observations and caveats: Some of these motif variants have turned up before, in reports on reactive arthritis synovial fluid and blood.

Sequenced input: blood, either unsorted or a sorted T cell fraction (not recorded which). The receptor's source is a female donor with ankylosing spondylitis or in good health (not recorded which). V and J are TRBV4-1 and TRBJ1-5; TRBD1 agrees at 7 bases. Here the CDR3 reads CASSQDETGNQPQHF. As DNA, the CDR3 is TGCGCCAGCAGCCAAGATGAGACAGGGAATCAGCCCCAGCATTTT.